The next 23 T cell receptor beta chains were all read from a single sample in a study of technical replicates of blood from four donors (dated by TCRdb to the late 2010s). Receptors were amplified or captured by the immunoSEQ multiplex PCR assay. TCRdb stores this immuneACCESS table with in-frame sequences only. Part of the clones is absent; in the studies checked, under half of the shortfall reflects unresolved V genes, and no reason is known for the rest. The sample table shows about 84,000 clones, and roughly 98% are seen once. The top ten constitute roughly 0.16% of the sample. Sequenced input: T cells isolated from PBMCs. The receptor set was obtained from a human donor in good health.

The chain has TRBV6-1 and TRBJ1-1; possible D gene TRBD1, 5 bases. The V gene lost 5 bases and the J gene lost 8 bases, with 15 bases spanning the gap. The CDR3 consists of 13 residues. CDR1 and CDR2 (germline): MNHNS, SASEGT. The CDR3 DNA reads as TGTGCCAGCAGTACCCTGGGGGAGGGGGAAGCTTTCTTT. It translates to CASSTLGEGEAFF.

The V call is TRBV11-3, the J call TRBJ2-7; the match to TRBD2 covers 9 bases. CDR1 and CDR2 from the germline V gene are SGHNT and YENEEA. The CDR3 spans 15 residues. The trim removed 1 base at V and 5 bases at J, leaving 6 bases unmatched. CDR3 sequence: CASSLGRGGEDEQYF. The CDR3 region has the DNA TGTGCCAGCAGCTTAGGGCGGGGGGGCGAGGACGAGCAGTACTTC.

CDR3 loop: CASSGEGHNYEQYF. The CDR3 coding sequence is TGTGCCAGCAGCGGAGAGGGACACAACTACGAGCAGTACTTC. The J gene is TRBJ2-7, the V gene TRBV9, with D possibly being TRBD1 (6 bases). CDR1 SGDLS and CDR2 YYNGEE come from the germline V gene. The CDR3 is made up of 14 amino acids. V was pared by 3 bases and J by 3 bases, with 13 bases between.

The V call is TRBV27, the J call TRBJ1-2, with D possibly being TRBD1 (5 bases). V lost 2 bases to trimming and J lost 3 bases, with 7 bases between them. Germline V gives CDR1 MNHEY, CDR2 SMNVEV (reference sequence). There are 13 residues in the CDR3. The CDR3 bases are TGTGCCAGCAGTTTAATAGGGGACTATGGCTACACCTTC. This codes for CASSLIGDYGYTF.

This clone has just one count. J is TRBJ1-1 and V is TRBV7-9; D gene unclear. Germline-derived CDR1 and CDR2 are SEHNR and FQNEAQ (reference sequence). This CDR3 comprises 13 residues. V was shortened by 4 bases and J by 4 bases, with 10 bases between the two germline ends. The CDR3, as DNA: TGTGCCAGCAGCTCCAGTTATGCCACTGAAGCTTTCTTT. Its translation: CASSSSYATEAFF.

V usage is TRBV7-6 and J usage is TRBJ2-2, with D tentatively TRBD1 (6 bases). The V end lost 5 bases, the J end lost 1 base, and 14 bases lay between the germline ends. The length of the CDR3 is 16 residues. Per germline, CDR1 SGHVS and CDR2 FNYEAQ. The CDR3 region has the DNA TGTGCCAGCAGCCCCGTGGGACACTTGAACACCGGGGAGCTGTTTTTT. This codes for CASSPVGHLNTGELFF.

The chain uses TRBV5-1 and TRBJ2-7, with 7 bases that match TRBD2. The CDR3 sequence is 14 residues long. The J segment lost 3 bases and the V segment lost 6 bases, leaving 9 bases of the junction unmatched. CDR1 and CDR2 (germline): SGHRS, YFSETQ. Here the CDR3 reads CASKSGTTIYEQYF. The CDR3 DNA sequence: TGCGCCAGCAAATCCGGGACTACCATCTACGAGCAGTACTTC.

The CDR3 region is CATSSPGTAYEQYF. CDR3 DNA: TGTGCCACCAGCAGCCCCGGGACAGCCTACGAGCAGTACTTC. The chain carries TRBV15 and TRBJ2-7, with 7 bases identical to TRBD1. CDR3 length: 14 amino acids. Germline V gene lookup returns CDR1 LNHNV and CDR2 YYDKDF (reference sequence). J gave up 2 bases and V 3 bases, and 4 bases lay outside the gene matches. The variable domain in full, with the rest retrieved from reference TRBV15 and TRBJ2-7, is DAMVIQNPRYQVTQFGKPVTLSCSQTLNHNVMYWYQQKSSQAPKLLFHYYDKDFNNEADTPDNFQSRRPNTSFCFLDIRSPGLGDTAMYLCATSSPGTAYEQYFGPGTRLTVT.

The V gene is TRBV29-1, the J gene TRBJ2-3; D remains unclear. V lost 5 bases and J 2 bases, leaving 17 bases between the germline ends. This CDR3 has 15 amino acids. Germline CDR1 and CDR2: SQVTM and ANQGSEA. CDR3 DNA sequence: TGCAGCGTTACCCTGTCGGCGGAGAACACAGATACGCAGTATTTT. It translates to CSVTLSAENTDTQYF.

The chain employs TRBV28 and TRBJ2-7; maybe TRBD1 (7 bases). Trimming removed 7 bases at V and 0 bases at J, with 16 bases between. The germline CDR1 and CDR2 sequences are MDHEN and SYDVKM. The CDR3 consists of 15 residues. CDR3 in DNA: TGTGCCAGCAAAGTGGCAGGGGGGAGCTCCTACGAGCAGTACTTC. Translation gives CASKVAGGSSYEQYF.

The chain has TRBV30 and TRBJ1-4; 8 nucleotides line up with TRBD1. The CDR3 is 14 residues long. J lost 5 bases, V lost 4 bases, and 6 bases had no gene match. The germline gives CDR1 GTSNPN, CDR2 SVGIG (reference sequence). The CDR3 is CAWIQQGGNEKLFF. The CDR3, as DNA: TGTGCCTGGATCCAACAGGGGGGAAATGAAAAACTGTTTTTT.

V is TRBV29-1 and J is TRBJ2-2; 8 nucleotides agree with TRBD1. There are 13 residues in the CDR3. CDR1 is SQVTM and CDR2 is ANQGSEA in the germline V gene. Trimming took 7 bases from V and 4 from J; bases not matched to a gene: 5. CDR3 in DNA: TGCAGCGCAGGGGACAGGTCCACCGGGGAGCTGTTTTTT. Protein: CSAGDRSTGELFF.

The chain combines TRBV5-1 with TRBJ2-5; 8 bases line up with TRBD1. The CDR3 contains 16 residues. CDR1 is SGHRS and CDR2 is YFSETQ in the germline V gene. V gave up 1 base and J gave up 5 bases; unmatched junction bases: 10. The DNA for the CDR3 is TGCGCCAGCAGCTTGCGATCAGACAGGGGAGTCGAGACCCAGTACTTC. Protein sequence: CASSLRSDRGVETQYF.

This clone was seen only once. The chain couples TRBV6-1 to TRBJ2-3, with a weak D call TRBD2 (6 bases). The CDR3 loop spans 19 amino acids. Germline values: CDR1 MNHNS, CDR2 SASEGT. Between the trimmed V and J ends, which lost 1 base and 3 bases, there was a span of 23 bases. CDR3 DNA: TGTGCCAGCAGTGAAGAACACCACTTTCCCGGGAGTTTGACAGATACGCAGTATTTT. This sequence encodes CASSEEHHFPGSLTDTQYF.

The V call is TRBV5-1, the J call TRBJ2-7; TRBD1 matches 11 bases. The CDR3 sequence is 16 residues long. Germline CDR1 reads SGHRS; CDR2 reads YFSETQ. Germline trimming cut 4 bases from V and 2 bases from J; bases unmatched to any gene: 8. This chain's CDR3 is CASSPTSGQGAYEQYF. For the CDR3, the DNA is TGCGCCAGCAGCCCGACCTCGGGACAGGGGGCCTACGAGCAGTACTTC.

V usage is TRBV6-5 and J usage is TRBJ1-6; D may be TRBD1 (6 bases). The CDR3 covers 11 residues. Germline V lookup: CDR1 MNHEY, CDR2 SVGAGI. With 8 bases removed from V and 10 bases from J, the gap between germline ends came to 9 bases. The CDR3 nucleotides read TGTGCCAGCGGCAGGGGATCACCCCTCCACTTT. It codes for CASGRGSPLHF.

The rearrangement links TRBV7-9 to TRBJ1-2; 7 positions match TRBD1. Germline loops: CDR1 SEHNR, CDR2 FQNEAQ (reference sequence). CDR3 size: 16 residues. The V and J ends lost 4 bases and 1 base, in that order; junction bases with no gene match: 9. CDR3 sequence reads: CASSSPDRVFNYGYTF. CDR3 DNA: TGTGCCAGCAGCTCCCCAGACAGGGTGTTTAACTATGGCTACACCTTC.

The chain uses TRBV19 and TRBJ1-3; no firm D call. There are 14 residues in the CDR3. Germline V lookup: CDR1 LNHDA, CDR2 SQIVND (reference sequence). Trimming removed 3 bases at V and 4 bases at J, with 10 bases between. CDR3 sequence reads: CASSMWFEGNTIYF. Here the CDR3 DNA reads TGTGCCAGTAGTATGTGGTTTGAGGGAAACACCATATATTTT.

The V call is TRBV5-1, the J call TRBJ2-5; 7 bases match TRBD2. This CDR3 is 15 amino acids long. V dropped 4 bases and J dropped 5; count of bases not matched to a gene: 11. Germline assignment: CDR1 SGHRS and CDR2 YFSETQ. CDR3 coding DNA: TGCGCCAGCAGCCAGAGCGGGACCAAGGGGGAGACCCAGTACTTC. It is translated as CASSQSGTKGETQYF. The variable domain in full, completed from reference TRBV5-1 and TRBJ2-5, reads KAGVTQTPRYLIKTRGQQVTLSCSPISGHRSVSWYQQTPGQGLQFLFEYFSETQRNKGNFPGRFSGRQFSNSRSEMNVSTLELGDSALYLCASSQSGTKGETQYFGPGTRLLVL.

This chain uses TRBV6-4 with TRBJ1-2; 8 bases align to TRBD1. V lost 6 bases and J lost 4; bases outside the gene matches: 10. This CDR3 contains 15 residues. The germline gives CDR1 MRHNA, CDR2 SNTAGT. CDR3 bases: TGTGCCAGCAGCCAAGGACAGGGAATGATCTATGGCTACACCTTC. Translated: CASSQGQGMIYGYTF.

This chain connects TRBV25-1 to TRBJ1-3; 7 positions agree with TRBD1. The CDR3 has 15 residues. V was clipped by 6 bases and J by 2 bases; unmatched bases: 7. Germline CDR1 and CDR2: MGHDK and SYGVNS. DNA for the CDR3: TGTGCCAGCAGCCCTTTCACAGGGGCTGGAAACACCATATATTTT. The encoded protein is CASSPFTGAGNTIYF.

CDR3 loop: CASRPLQANTGELFF. The CDR3 nucleotides read TGTGCCAGCCGTCCGCTGCAGGCGAACACCGGGGAGCTGTTTTTT. The J gene is TRBJ2-2, the V gene TRBV2; D not certain. V gave up 8 bases and J gave up 0 bases, with 13 bases separating them. CDR1 and CDR2 from the germline V gene are SNHLY and FYNNEI. The CDR3 consists of 15 residues.

This clone was found once. The chain has TRBV7-9 and TRBJ2-7; 7 bases align to TRBD2. The CDR3 totals 11 residues. In germline, CDR1 is SEHNR, CDR2 FQNEAQ (reference sequence). CDR3 loop: CAVKREDEQYF. CDR3 bases: TGTGCTGTCAAACGGGAGGACGAGCAGTACTTC. The full variable domain, its missing parts supplied by reference TRBV7-9 and TRBJ2-7, is DTGVSQNPRHKITKRGQNVTFRCDPISEHNRLYWYRQTLGQGPEFLTYFQNEAQLEKSRLLSDRFSAERPKGSFSTLEIQRTEQGDSAMYLCAVKREDEQYFGPGTRLTVT.